This entry concerns a single T cell receptor beta chain. The antigen is not known. The entry originates in a study of cytomegalovirus exposure and HLA in healthy donors. Study findings and constraints: In an earlier analysis, productive rearrangement rates for most beta V segments clustered near 87% or 30%. In terms of immune exposure information, only CMV serostatus was available. Rates of TCR association differed by HLA locus in a later analysis, with DRB1 highest and HLA-C lowest.

Germline V gives CDR1 SGHNT, CDR2 YYREEE (reference sequence). With 4 bases removed from V and 5 bases from J, the gap between germline ends came to 12 bases. The CDR3 spans 13 residues. The PCR made use of 60 Vbeta and 13 Jbeta primers. The data were produced by immunoSEQ multiplex PCR, yet TCRdb's version contains in-frame clones alone and is incomplete. Among roughly 140,000 clones listed, 75% to 80% were seen once. This TCR derives from a man aged 18-30 years in good health and CMV-seronegative. The rearrangement joins TRBV5-4 to TRBJ1-2; D perhaps matches TRBD1 (5 bases). What was sequenced was PBMCs. Here the CDR3 reads CASSPGLIYGYTF. As DNA, the CDR3 is TGTGCCAGCAGCCCGGGACTAATTTATGGCTACACCTTC.